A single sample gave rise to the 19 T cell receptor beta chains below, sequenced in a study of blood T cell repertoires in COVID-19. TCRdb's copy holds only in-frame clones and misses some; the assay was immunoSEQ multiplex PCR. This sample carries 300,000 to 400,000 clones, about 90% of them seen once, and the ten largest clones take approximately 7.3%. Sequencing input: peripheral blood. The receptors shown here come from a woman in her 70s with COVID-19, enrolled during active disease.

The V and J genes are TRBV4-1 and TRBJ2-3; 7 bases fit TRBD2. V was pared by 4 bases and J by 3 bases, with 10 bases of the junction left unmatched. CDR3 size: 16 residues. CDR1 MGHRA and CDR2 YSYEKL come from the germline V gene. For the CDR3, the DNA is TGCGCCAGCAGCCCCGGTGGGAGGGAACAGACAGATACGCAGTATTTT. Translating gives CASSPGGREQTDTQYF.

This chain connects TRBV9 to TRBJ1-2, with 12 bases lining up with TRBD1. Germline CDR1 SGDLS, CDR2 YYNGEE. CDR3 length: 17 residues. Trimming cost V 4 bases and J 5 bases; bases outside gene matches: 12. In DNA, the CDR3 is TGTGCCAGCAGCCCAAATCCCGGGACAGGGGGCTCGTATGGCTACACCTTC. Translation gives CASSPNPGTGGSYGYTF. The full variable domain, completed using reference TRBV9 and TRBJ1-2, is DSGVTQTPKHLITATGQRVTLRCSPRSGDLSVYWYQQSLDQGLQFLIQYYNGEERAKGNILERFSAQQFPDLHSELNLSSLELGDSALYFCASSPNPGTGGSYGYTFGSGTRLTVV.

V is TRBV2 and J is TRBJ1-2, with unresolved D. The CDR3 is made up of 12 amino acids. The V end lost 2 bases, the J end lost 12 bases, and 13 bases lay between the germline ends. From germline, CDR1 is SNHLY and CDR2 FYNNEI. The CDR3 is CASSERWAADTF. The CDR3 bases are TGTGCCAGCAGTGAAAGGTGGGCAGCGGACACCTTC.

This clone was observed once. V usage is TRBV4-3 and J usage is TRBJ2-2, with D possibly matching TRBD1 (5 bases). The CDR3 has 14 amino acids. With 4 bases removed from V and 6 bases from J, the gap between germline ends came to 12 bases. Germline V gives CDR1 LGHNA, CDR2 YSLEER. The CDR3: CASSRTRDSGELFF. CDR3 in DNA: TGCGCCAGCAGCCGAACCAGGGATTCCGGGGAGCTGTTTTTT.

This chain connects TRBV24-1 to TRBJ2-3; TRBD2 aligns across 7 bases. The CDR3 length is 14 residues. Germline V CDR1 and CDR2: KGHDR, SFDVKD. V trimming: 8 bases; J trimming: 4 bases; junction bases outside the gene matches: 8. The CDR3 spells CATIVAGEADTQYF. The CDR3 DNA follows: TGTGCCACCATAGTCGCGGGGGAAGCAGATACGCAGTATTTT.

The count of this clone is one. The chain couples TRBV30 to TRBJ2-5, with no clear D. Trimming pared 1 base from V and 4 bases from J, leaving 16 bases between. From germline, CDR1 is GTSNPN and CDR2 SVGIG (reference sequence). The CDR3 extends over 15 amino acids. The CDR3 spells CAWSAGFRMGETQYF. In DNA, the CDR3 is TGTGCCTGGAGTGCCGGTTTCAGGATGGGAGAGACCCAGTACTTC.

The CDR3 loop reads CASSLTPTDEQFF. The CDR3 DNA reads TGTGCCAGCAGCTTAACCCCGACAGATGAGCAGTTCTTC. This chain connects TRBV11-3 to TRBJ2-1, with D tentatively TRBD1 (5 bases). Trimming took 2 bases from V and 8 from J, leaving 10 bases between them. This CDR3 has 13 residues. Per the germline V gene, CDR1 is SGHNT and CDR2 is YENEEA.

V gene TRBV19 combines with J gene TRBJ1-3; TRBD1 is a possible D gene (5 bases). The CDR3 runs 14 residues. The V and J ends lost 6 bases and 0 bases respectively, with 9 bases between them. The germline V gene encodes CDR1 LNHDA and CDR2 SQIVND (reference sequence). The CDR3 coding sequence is TGTGCCAGTAGCGACAGTTACTCTGGAAACACCATATATTTT. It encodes CASSDSYSGNTIYF. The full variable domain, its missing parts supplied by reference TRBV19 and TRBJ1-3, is DGGITQSPKYLFRKEGQNVTLSCEQNLNHDAMYWYRQDPGQGLRLIYYSQIVNDFQKGDIAEGYSVSREKKESFPLTVTSAQKNPTAFYLCASSDSYSGNTIYFGEGSWLTVV.

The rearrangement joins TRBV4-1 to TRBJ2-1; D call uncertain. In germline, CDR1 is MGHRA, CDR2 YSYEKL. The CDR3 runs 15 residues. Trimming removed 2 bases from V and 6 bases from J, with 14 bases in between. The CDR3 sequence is CASSQYVLTGNEQFF. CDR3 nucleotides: TGCGCCAGCAGCCAATACGTGTTAACCGGCAATGAGCAGTTCTTC.

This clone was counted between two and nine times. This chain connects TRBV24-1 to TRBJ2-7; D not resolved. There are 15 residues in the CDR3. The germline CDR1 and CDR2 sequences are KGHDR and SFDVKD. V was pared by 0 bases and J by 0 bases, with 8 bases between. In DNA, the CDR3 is TGTGCCACCAGTGATTTGCGATGGGCCTCCTACGAGCAGTACTTC. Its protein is CATSDLRWASYEQYF.

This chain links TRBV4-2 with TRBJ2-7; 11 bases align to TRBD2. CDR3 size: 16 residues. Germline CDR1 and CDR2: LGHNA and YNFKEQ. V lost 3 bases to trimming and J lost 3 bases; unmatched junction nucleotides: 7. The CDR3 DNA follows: TGTGCCAGCAGCCACGTTTCTAGCGGGGGGAACTACGAGCAGTACTTC. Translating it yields CASSHVSSGGNYEQYF.

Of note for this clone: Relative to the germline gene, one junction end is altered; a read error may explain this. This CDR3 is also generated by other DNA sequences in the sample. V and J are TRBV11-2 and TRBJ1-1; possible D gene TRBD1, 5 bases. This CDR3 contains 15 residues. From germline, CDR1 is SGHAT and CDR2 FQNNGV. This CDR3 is CASSPRAGGHTEAFF. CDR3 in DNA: TGTGCCAGCAGCCCCAGGGCGGGAGGTCACACTGAAGCCTTCTTT. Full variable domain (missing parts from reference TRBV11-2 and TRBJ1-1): EAGVAQSPRYKIIEKRQSVAFWCNPISGHATLYWYQQILGQGPKLLIQFQNNGVVDDSQLPKDRFSAERLKGVDSTLKIQPAKLEDSAVYLCASSPRAGGHTEAFFGQGTRLTVV.

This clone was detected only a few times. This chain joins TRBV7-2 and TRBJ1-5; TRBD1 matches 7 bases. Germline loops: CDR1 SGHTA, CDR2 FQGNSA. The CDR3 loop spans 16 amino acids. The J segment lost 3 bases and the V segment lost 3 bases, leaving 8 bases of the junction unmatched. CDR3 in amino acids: CASSFQDRVYNQPQHF. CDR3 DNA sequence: TGTGCCAGCAGCTTCCAAGACAGGGTCTACAATCAGCCCCAGCATTTT.

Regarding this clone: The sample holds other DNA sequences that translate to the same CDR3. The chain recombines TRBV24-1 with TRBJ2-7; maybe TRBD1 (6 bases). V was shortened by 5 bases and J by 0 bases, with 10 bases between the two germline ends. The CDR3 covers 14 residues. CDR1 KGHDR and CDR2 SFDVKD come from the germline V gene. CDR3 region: CATSGGGASYEQYF. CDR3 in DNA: TGTGCCACCAGTGGAGGGGGTGCCTCCTACGAGCAGTACTTC.

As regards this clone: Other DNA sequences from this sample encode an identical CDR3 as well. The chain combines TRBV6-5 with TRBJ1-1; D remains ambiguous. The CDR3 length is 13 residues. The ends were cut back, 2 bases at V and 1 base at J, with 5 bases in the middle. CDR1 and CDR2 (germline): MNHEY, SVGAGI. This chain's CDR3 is CASSYGGNTEAFF. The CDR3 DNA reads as TGTGCCAGCAGTTACGGCGGGAACACTGAAGCTTTCTTT.

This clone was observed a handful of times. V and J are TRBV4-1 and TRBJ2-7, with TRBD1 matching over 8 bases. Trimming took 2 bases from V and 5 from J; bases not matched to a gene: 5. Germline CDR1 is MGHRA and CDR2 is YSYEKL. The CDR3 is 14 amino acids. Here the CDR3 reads CASSQIRGHHEQYF. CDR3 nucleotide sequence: TGCGCCAGCAGCCAAATCAGGGGGCACCACGAGCAGTACTTC.

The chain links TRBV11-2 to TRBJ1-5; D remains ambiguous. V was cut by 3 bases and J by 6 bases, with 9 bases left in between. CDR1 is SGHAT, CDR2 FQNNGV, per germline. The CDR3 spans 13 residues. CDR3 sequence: CASSFSPSQPQHF. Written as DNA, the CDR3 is TGTGCCAGCAGCTTTTCCCCGAGTCAGCCCCAGCATTTT.

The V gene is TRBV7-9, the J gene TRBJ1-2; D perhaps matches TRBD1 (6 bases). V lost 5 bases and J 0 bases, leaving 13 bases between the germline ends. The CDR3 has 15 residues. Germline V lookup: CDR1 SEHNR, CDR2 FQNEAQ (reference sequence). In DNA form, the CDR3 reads TGTGCCAGCAGCACTGGACAGAAAGCTAACTATGGCTACACCTTC. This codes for CASSTGQKANYGYTF.

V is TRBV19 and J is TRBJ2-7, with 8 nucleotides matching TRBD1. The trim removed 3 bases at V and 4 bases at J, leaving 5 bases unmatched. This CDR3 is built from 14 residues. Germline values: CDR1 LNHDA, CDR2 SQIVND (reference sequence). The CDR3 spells CASSMWTGTYEQYF. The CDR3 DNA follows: TGTGCCAGTAGTATGTGGACAGGGACATACGAGCAGTACTTC.